The sequence of this TCR beta chain was determined in a study of cytotoxic CD8 clonotypes in ibrutinib-treated CLL. Study conclusions and caveats: Exceeding age-matched healthy donors, baseline clonality also tracked the counts of circulating CD8+ T cells.

Target depth was 1 in 200,000 to 1 in 1 million T cells, about 10x per clonotype. Libraries were prepared by immunoSEQ multiplex PCR; TCRdb keeps only in-frame clonotypes and omits some of them. The sample consists of approximately 190,000 clones, 70% of them appearing once. The CDR3 covers 14 residues. Trimming cost V 5 bases and J 3 bases; bases outside gene matches: 4. Per germline, CDR1 SGHVS and CDR2 FQNEAQ. The table lists this clone with a count of one. Its cognate antigen is unknown. The V gene is TRBV7-8, the J gene TRBJ2-1; TRBD1 agrees at 7 bases. The source material was PBMCs, sampled after 12 months of ibrutinib treatment. The source of this sequence is a human donor with chronic lymphocytic leukemia. CDR3 sequence: CASSNAGGYNEQFF. The DNA of the CDR3 is TGTGCCAGCAGCAATGCAGGGGGCTACAATGAGCAGTTCTTC.